These 13 T cell receptor beta chains were sequenced from one sample in a study of human T cells and chemical hapten exposure. MiXCR, applied by TCRdb to the RACE reads, yields one record per CDR3 protein. The sample consists of approximately 110,000 distinct CDR3 sequences, approximately 11% of them appearing once. Noted time point: patch test 1, 2 weeks after DPC sensitization. Treatment here: therapeutic diphenylcyclopropenone sensitization with weekly scalp DPC. The source was whole blood, collected in connection with sensitization to the hapten diphenylcyclopropenone (DPC). These TCRs come from a woman aged 40 to 50 with alopecia areata. Some clones in this sample may be carry-over from other donors' samples.

This chain uses TRBV13 with TRBJ2-5; 12 positions match TRBD2. Looked up from germline, CDR1 is PRHDT and CDR2 is FYEKMQ (reference sequence). V shed 5 bases, J shed 4 bases, and the junction held 2 bases outside the gene matches. CDR3 size: 14 residues. The CDR3 nucleotides are TGTGCCAGCAGCGGGACTAGCGGGTTAGAGACCCAGTACTTC. This sequence encodes CASSGTSGLETQYF.

This clonotype was observed at least ten times. The rearrangement links TRBV9 to TRBJ2-2; possible D gene TRBD2, 5 bases. From germline, CDR1 is SGDLS and CDR2 YYNGEE. The ends were cut back, 0 bases at V and 7 bases at J, with 10 bases in the middle. CDR3 size: 14 residues. CDR3 DNA sequence: TGTGCCAGCAGCGTAGCGGCCGGGGACGGGGAGCTGTTTTTT. Protein sequence: CASSVAAGDGELFF.

This clonotype was seen a few times. The genes are TRBV7-2 and TRBJ1-1; D is uncertain. The CDR3 length is 12 residues. The ends were cut back, 6 bases at V and 13 bases at J, with 18 bases in the middle. Germline V gives CDR1 SGHTA, CDR2 FQGNSA. This chain's CDR3 is CASSPSWGRVFF. For the CDR3, the DNA is TGTGCCAGCAGTCCCTCATGGGGTAGGGTTTTCTTT.

V and J are TRBV3-1 and TRBJ2-1; D unclear. The V end lost 1 base, the J end lost 6 bases, and 13 bases lay between the germline ends. There are 15 residues in the CDR3. Germline-derived CDR1 and CDR2 are LGHDT and YNNKEL (reference sequence). This chain's CDR3 is CASSQGASASNEQFF. CDR3 in DNA: TGTGCCAGCAGCCAAGGGGCCTCGGCTAGCAATGAGCAGTTCTTC.

V gene TRBV5-1 combines with J gene TRBJ2-2, with TRBD1 identical over 7 bases. This CDR3 contains 14 residues. After removal of 4 bases from V and 5 bases from J, the junction contained 5 bases not matched to a gene. Looked up from germline, CDR1 is SGHRS and CDR2 is YFSETQ. The CDR3 DNA is TGCGCCAGCAGCCCGGGACAGCGGACCGGGGAGCTGTTTTTT. Amino acid sequence: CASSPGQRTGELFF.

This clonotype has only a few counts. The chain has TRBV7-3 and TRBJ2-3; D gene unclear. This CDR3 comprises 16 residues. Germline CDR1 and CDR2: SGHTA and FQGTGA. V lost 3 bases and J lost 0, with 13 bases in between. CDR3 DNA sequence: TGTGCCAGCAGCTTCGGCACGATTGCTAGCACAGATACGCAGTATTTT. Translated: CASSFGTIASTDTQYF.

The sample holds a few counts of this clonotype. The chain employs TRBV7-6 and TRBJ1-5; a possible D gene is TRBD1 (5 bases). The CDR3 covers 17 residues. V was shortened by 3 bases and J by 0 bases, with 15 bases between the two germline ends. Germline values: CDR1 SGHVS, CDR2 FNYEAQ. CDR3 nucleotides: TGTGCCAGCAGCTTTTTTCCCCGGGGCGTTAGCAATCAGCCCCAGCATTTT. As protein: CASSFFPRGVSNQPQHF.

The chain couples TRBV7-2 to TRBJ1-1; TRBD1 is a possible D gene (6 bases). The germline CDR1 and CDR2 sequences are SGHTA and FQGNSA. The V end was cut by 5 bases, the J end by 2 bases, with 27 bases between. CDR3 length: 19 residues. This chain's CDR3 is CASSPPRGQRRGKNTEAFF. For the CDR3, the DNA is TGTGCCAGCAGCCCCCCCCGGGGGCAGAGAAGGGGGAAAAACACTGAAGCTTTCTTT.

This clonotype occurred a few times. Germline is not matched at one junction end, which may reflect a read error. This chain uses TRBV7-2 with TRBJ2-7, with D possibly TRBD2 on 5 matching bases. The CDR3 is made up of 12 amino acids. Per germline, CDR1 SGHTA and CDR2 FQGNSA. DNA of the CDR3: TGTGCCAGCAGCCCCACGGGGTTATCGGAGTCCTTC. Encoded protein: CASSPTGLSESF.

In this sample, this clonotype turned up a few times. This chain connects TRBV9 to TRBJ2-5; D remains ambiguous. The CDR3 covers 17 residues. Trimming left V 0 bases short and J 4 bases short, with 19 bases between. CDR1 is SGDLS and CDR2 is YYNGEE in the germline V gene. The CDR3 DNA reads as TGTGCCAGCAGCGTAGGTTCAGGTGGCCTTCGGAGAGAGACCCAGTACTTC. This gives the protein CASSVGSGGLRRETQYF.

This clonotype was observed at least ten times. The rearrangement links TRBV14 to TRBJ2-7; no definite D call. The CDR3 sequence is 14 residues long. Germline V gene lookup returns CDR1 SGHDN and CDR2 FVKESK. The germline V and J ends were trimmed by 4 bases and 3 bases, with 13 bases remaining between them. CDR3 residues: CASSPHSWGYEQYF. The CDR3 nucleotides read TGTGCCAGCAGCCCCCACAGCTGGGGCTACGAGCAGTACTTC.

The chain combines TRBV6-1 with TRBJ2-1, with D possibly being TRBD2 (5 bases). The CDR3 is 16 amino acids. Trimming pared 6 bases from V and 3 bases from J, leaving 18 bases between. The germline CDR1 and CDR2 sequences are MNHNS and SASEGT. CDR3 coding DNA: TGTGCCAGCAGCCCTAGGGAGCGCAGTGGCTACAATGAGCAGTTCTTC. It codes for CASSPRERSGYNEQFF.

This clonotype was seen a handful of times. The chain combines TRBV3-1 with TRBJ2-2, with TRBD2 as a possible D gene (5 bases). Per germline, CDR1 LGHDT and CDR2 YNNKEL (reference sequence). CDR3 length equals 14 residues. Trimming shortened V by 0 bases and J by 4 bases, and 6 bases separated the two germline ends. Here the CDR3 reads CASSQDTSTGELFF. CDR3 sequence (DNA): TGTGCCAGCAGCCAAGACACTAGCACCGGGGAGCTGTTTTTT.